The 14 T cell receptor beta chains below come from one sample, sequenced in a study of technical replicates of blood from a few donors (dated 2017 in TCRdb). Libraries were constructed by the immunoSEQ multiplex PCR assay. TCRdb took over this immuneACCESS table, retaining in-frame rearrangements with V and J assigned. Such tables are incomplete; in checked studies, under half of the missing clones stem from an unresolved V gene, and the remainder is unexplained. This sample is represented by about 100,000 clones; around 95% of them were singletons. The ten largest clonotypes hold 0.2% to 0.25% of the sample. The specimen was T cells isolated from PBMCs. Receptors originate from a human donor in good health.

The chain carries TRBV29-1 and TRBJ2-5; 10 bases match TRBD2. J was trimmed by 4 bases and V by 6 bases; bases with no gene match: 5. The germline V gene has CDR1 SQVTM and CDR2 ANQGSEA. This CDR3 has 13 amino acids. The CDR3 nucleotides read TGCAGCGTGCGGACTAGCGGAGGAGAGACCCAGTACTTC. Translation: CSVRTSGGETQYF.

The rearrangement links TRBV29-1 to TRBJ1-1, with a tentative D call TRBD1 (5 bases). Deletions cut 5 bases from V and 1 base from J, with 8 bases between. CDR1 and CDR2 (germline): SQVTM, ANQGSEA. CDR3 length: 12 residues. CDR3 sequence (DNA): TGCAGCGTTCGACAGCCGAACACTGAAGCTTTCTTT. Translation: CSVRQPNTEAFF.

The chain combines TRBV2 with TRBJ2-7; 9 bases match TRBD2. The CDR3 loop spans 16 amino acids. V gave up 1 base and J gave up 6 bases; unmatched junction bases: 10. Germline values: CDR1 SNHLY, CDR2 FYNNEI. The CDR3 here is CASSEGAAGGLLEQYF. Here the CDR3 DNA reads TGTGCCAGCAGTGAAGGAGCGGCGGGGGGGCTCCTCGAGCAGTACTTC. Using reference TRBV2 and TRBJ2-7 for the parts outside the CDR3, the full variable domain is EPEVTQTPSHQVTQMGQEVILRCVPISNHLYFYWYRQILGQKVEFLVSFYNNEISEKSEIFDDQFSVERPDGSNFTLKIRSTKLEDSAMYFCASSEGAAGGLLEQYFGPGTRLTVT.

The chain combines TRBV2 with TRBJ1-2; tentatively, D is TRBD1 (6 bases). With 5 bases removed from V and 2 bases from J, the gap between germline ends came to 9 bases. The CDR3 runs 13 residues. Germline loops: CDR1 SNHLY, CDR2 FYNNEI. The CDR3 DNA sequence: TGTGCCAGCAGTAACGACAGGAACTATGGCTACACCTTC. Encoded protein: CASSNDRNYGYTF. The entire variable domain, with the rest obtained from reference TRBV2 and TRBJ1-2, is as follows: EPEVTQTPSHQVTQMGQEVILRCVPISNHLYFYWYRQILGQKVEFLVSFYNNEISEKSEIFDDQFSVERPDGSNFTLKIRSTKLEDSAMYFCASSNDRNYGYTFGSGTRLTVV.

The rearrangement uses TRBV6-5 and TRBJ1-1; a possible D gene is TRBD1 (5 bases). CDR1 is MNHEY and CDR2 is SVGAGI in the germline V gene. This CDR3 spans 15 amino acids. Trimming took off 6 bases at V and 3 bases at J, with 17 bases between the two ends. The CDR3 bases are TGTGCCAGCAGCATCTATAGTTCAGGGTACACTGAAGCTTTCTTT. Its translation: CASSIYSSGYTEAFF.

The V gene is TRBV2, the J gene TRBJ2-2, with TRBD1 matching over 10 bases. Germline CDR1 is SNHLY and CDR2 is FYNNEI. V was clipped by 10 bases and J by 6 bases; unmatched bases: 8. The CDR3 is 14 residues long. The CDR3 region is CATARDRGPGELFF. CDR3 coding DNA: TGTGCCACAGCCCGGGACAGGGGTCCCGGGGAGCTGTTTTTT.

The chain has TRBV15 and TRBJ1-4, with D perhaps TRBD1 (6 bases). The ends were cut back, 7 bases at V and 8 bases at J, with 23 bases in the middle. Germline lookup yields CDR1 LNHNV and CDR2 YYDKDF (reference sequence). This CDR3 comprises 16 residues. The CDR3 reads CATNPFQSGENEKLFF. As DNA, the CDR3 is TGTGCCACCAACCCCTTTCAGTCAGGGGAGAACGAAAAACTGTTTTTT. The full variable domain, its missing parts supplied by reference TRBV15 and TRBJ1-4, is DAMVIQNPRYQVTQFGKPVTLSCSQTLNHNVMYWYQQKSSQAPKLLFHYYDKDFNNEADTPDNFQSRRPNTSFCFLDIRSPGLGDTAMYLCATNPFQSGENEKLFFGSGTQLSVL.

The chain has TRBV5-1 and TRBJ2-5; possible D gene TRBD2, 5 bases. Germline lookup yields CDR1 SGHRS and CDR2 YFSETQ. This CDR3 has 13 amino acids. V was trimmed by 5 bases and J by 7 bases, leaving 15 bases between them. This CDR3 reads CASRIDAGGTQYF. The CDR3, as DNA: TGCGCCAGCAGAATCGACGCAGGAGGGACCCAGTACTTC.

The chain joins TRBV6-4 to TRBJ2-7, with 9 bases identical to TRBD2. This CDR3 contains 14 residues. The V segment lost 9 bases and the J segment 7 bases; nucleotides outside the gene matches: 13. The germline V gene encodes CDR1 MRHNA and CDR2 SNTAGT. The CDR3 DNA follows: TGTGCCAGTCAACTCGGGACTAGCTCTGGGGAGCAGTACTTC. This gives the protein CASQLGTSSGEQYF.

This clone came up once. The chain is built from TRBV7-3 and TRBJ2-5; 12 nucleotides line up with TRBD1. The CDR3 totals 14 residues. J was trimmed by 5 bases and V by 6 bases; bases with no gene match: 4. Germline V gene lookup returns CDR1 SGHTA and CDR2 FQGTGA. The CDR3 loop is CASRGQGAWETQYF. Here the CDR3 DNA reads TGTGCCAGCAGGGGACAGGGGGCATGGGAGACCCAGTACTTC.

The chain couples TRBV28 to TRBJ2-5, with a tentative D call TRBD2 (6 bases). CDR1 is MDHEN, CDR2 SYDVKM, per germline. The CDR3 has 12 residues. V gave up 4 bases and J gave up 7 bases, with 10 bases separating them. CDR3 DNA sequence: TGTGCCAGCAGTTCAGGGAGGTGGACCCAGTACTTC. Its protein is CASSSGRWTQYF. Looking up the rest from reference TRBV28 and TRBJ2-5 gives the full variable domain: DVKVTQSSRYLVKRTGEKVFLECVQDMDHENMFWYRQDPGLGLRLIYFSYDVKMKEKGDIPEGYSVSREKKERFSLILESASTNQTSMYLCASSSGRWTQYFGPGTRLLVL.

The J gene is TRBJ2-5, the V gene TRBV25-1; maybe TRBD2 (5 bases). V lost 5 bases and J 4 bases, leaving 14 bases between the germline ends. The CDR3 loop spans 14 amino acids. CDR1 is MGHDK and CDR2 is SYGVNS in the germline V gene. The CDR3 is CASSFGRGRETQYF. CDR3 DNA sequence: TGTGCCAGCAGTTTCGGAAGAGGGAGAGAGACCCAGTACTTC.

This chain links TRBV4-2 with TRBJ2-7; 9 bases line up with TRBD1. V lost 0 bases and J lost 4; bases outside the gene matches: 4. The germline CDR1 and CDR2 sequences are LGHNA and YNFKEQ. The CDR3 spans 15 residues. This chain's CDR3 is CASSQEETGGYEQYF. CDR3 DNA sequence: TGTGCCAGCAGCCAAGAAGAGACAGGGGGATACGAGCAGTACTTC.

V and J are TRBV6-5 and TRBJ1-1, with no clear D. CDR3 size: 14 residues. Trimming shortened V by 5 bases and J by 6 bases, and 16 bases separated the two germline ends. Germline CDR1 and CDR2: MNHEY and SVGAGI. The CDR3 is CASSITGVSAEAFF. CDR3 nucleotide sequence: TGTGCCAGCAGTATAACCGGAGTTTCGGCTGAAGCTTTCTTT.